The source of this T cell receptor (beta chain) is a study of CD8 T cells in ankylosing spondylitis. Study results and limitations: Reportedly, matched ankylosing spondylitis synovial fluid was significantly enriched for disease-linked clones. Ankylosing spondylitis blood appeared to carry a characteristic TCR beta motif of roughly eight highly homologous variants. Disease-linked clones bore a CD8+ phenotype and were relatively rare in peripheral blood.

Germline-derived CDR1 and CDR2 are SGHAT and FQNNGV. The CDR3 covers 13 residues. V was trimmed by 3 bases and J by 6 bases, leaving 11 bases between them. This clonotype has a handful of counts. Antigen unknown. Preparation of TCR beta libraries was done by quantitative 5'-RACE with molecular barcodes. TCRdb redid the calling of the 5' RACE reads with MiXCR, one entry per CDR3 protein. The sample contains 450,000 or so distinct CDR3 sequences, around 26% of which appear only once. Sequencing was carried out using blood, either unsorted or a sorted T cell fraction (not recorded which). The chain uses TRBV11-2 and TRBJ1-2, with D possibly TRBD1 on 5 matching bases. The TCR originated in a male donor with ankylosing spondylitis. The CDR3: CASSFGTDHGYTF. In nucleotides, the CDR3 is TGTGCCAGCAGCTTTGGGACCGACCATGGCTACACCTTC.